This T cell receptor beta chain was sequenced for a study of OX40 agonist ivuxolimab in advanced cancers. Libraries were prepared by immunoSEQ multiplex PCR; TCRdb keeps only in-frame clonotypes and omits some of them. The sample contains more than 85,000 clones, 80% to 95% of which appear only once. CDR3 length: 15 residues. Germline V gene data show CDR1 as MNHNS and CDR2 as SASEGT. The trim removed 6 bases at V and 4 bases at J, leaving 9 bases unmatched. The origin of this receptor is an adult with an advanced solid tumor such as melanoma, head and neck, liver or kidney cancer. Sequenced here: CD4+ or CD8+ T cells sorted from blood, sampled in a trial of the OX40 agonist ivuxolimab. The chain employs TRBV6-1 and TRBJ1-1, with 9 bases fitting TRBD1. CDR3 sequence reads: CASRWDRAGSTEAFF. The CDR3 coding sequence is TGTGCCAGCAGGTGGGACAGGGCCGGGAGCACTGAAGCTTTCTTT.